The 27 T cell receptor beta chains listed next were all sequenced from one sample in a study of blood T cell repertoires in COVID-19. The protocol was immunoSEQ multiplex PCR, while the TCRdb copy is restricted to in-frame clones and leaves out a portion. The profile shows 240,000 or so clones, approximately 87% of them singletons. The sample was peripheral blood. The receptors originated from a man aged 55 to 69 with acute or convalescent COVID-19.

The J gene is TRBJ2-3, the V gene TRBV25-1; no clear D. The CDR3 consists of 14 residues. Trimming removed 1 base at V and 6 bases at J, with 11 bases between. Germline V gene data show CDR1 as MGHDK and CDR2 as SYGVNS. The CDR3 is CASSEWQEHDTQYF. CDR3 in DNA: TGTGCCAGCAGTGAATGGCAGGAACACGATACGCAGTATTTT.

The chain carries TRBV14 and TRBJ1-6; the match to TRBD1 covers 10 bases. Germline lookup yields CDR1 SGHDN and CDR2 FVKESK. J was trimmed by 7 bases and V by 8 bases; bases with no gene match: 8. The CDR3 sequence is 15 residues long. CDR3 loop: CASSTLDRGNSPLHF. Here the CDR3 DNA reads TGTGCCAGCTCCACCCTGGACAGGGGGAATTCACCCCTCCACTTT. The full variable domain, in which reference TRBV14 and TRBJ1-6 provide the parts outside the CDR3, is EAGVTQFPSHSVIEKGQTVTLRCDPISGHDNLYWYRRVMGKEIKFLLHFVKESKQDESGMPNNRFLAERTGGTYSTLKVQPAELEDSGVYFCASSTLDRGNSPLHFGNGTRLTVT.

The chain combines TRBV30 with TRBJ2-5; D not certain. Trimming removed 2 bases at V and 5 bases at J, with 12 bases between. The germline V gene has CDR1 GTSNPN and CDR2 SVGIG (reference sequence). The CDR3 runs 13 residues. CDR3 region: CAWSLEAGETQYF. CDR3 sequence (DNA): TGTGCCTGGAGTCTCGAGGCCGGGGAGACCCAGTACTTC. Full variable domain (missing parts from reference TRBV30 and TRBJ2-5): SQTIHQWPATLVQPVGSPLSLECTVEGTSNPNLYWYRQAAGRGLQLLFYSVGIGQISSEVPQNLSASRPQDRQFILSSKKLLLSDSGFYLCAWSLEAGETQYFGPGTRLLVL.

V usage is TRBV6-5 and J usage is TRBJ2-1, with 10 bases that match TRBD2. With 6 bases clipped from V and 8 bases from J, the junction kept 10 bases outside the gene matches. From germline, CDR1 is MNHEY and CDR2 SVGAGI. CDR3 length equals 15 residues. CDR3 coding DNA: TGTGCCAGCAGGGAGAACAGCGGGGGGGCCGATGAGCAGTTCTTC. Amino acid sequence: CASRENSGGADEQFF.

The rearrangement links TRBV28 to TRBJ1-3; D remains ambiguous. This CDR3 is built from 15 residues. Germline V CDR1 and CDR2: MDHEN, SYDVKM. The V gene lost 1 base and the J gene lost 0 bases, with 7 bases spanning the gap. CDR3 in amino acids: CASSLYRGSGNTIYF. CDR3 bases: TGTGCCAGCAGTTTATACCGGGGCTCTGGAAACACCATATATTTT.

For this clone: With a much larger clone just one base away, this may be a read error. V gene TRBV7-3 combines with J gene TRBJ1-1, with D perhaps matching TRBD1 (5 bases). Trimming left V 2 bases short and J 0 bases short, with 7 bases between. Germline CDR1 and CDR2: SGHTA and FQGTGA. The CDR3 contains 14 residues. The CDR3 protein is CASSLGGMNTEAFF. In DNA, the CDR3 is TGTGCCAGCAGCTTAGGGGGGATGAACACTGAAGCTTTCTTT.

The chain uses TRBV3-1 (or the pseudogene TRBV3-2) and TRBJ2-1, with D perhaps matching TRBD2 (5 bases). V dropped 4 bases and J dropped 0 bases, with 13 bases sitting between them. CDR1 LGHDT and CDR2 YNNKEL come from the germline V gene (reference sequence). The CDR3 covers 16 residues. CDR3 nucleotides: TGTGCCAGCAGCCGGCGTGAGGGAAGCTCCTACAATGAGCAGTTCTTC. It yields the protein CASSRREGSSYNEQFF.

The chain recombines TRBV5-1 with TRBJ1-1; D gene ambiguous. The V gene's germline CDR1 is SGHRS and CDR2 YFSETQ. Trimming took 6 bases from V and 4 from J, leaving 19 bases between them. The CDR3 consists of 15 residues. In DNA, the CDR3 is TGCGCCAGCACCCTATCCCGGGGTGGTAGCACTGAAGCTTTCTTT. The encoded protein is CASTLSRGGSTEAFF.

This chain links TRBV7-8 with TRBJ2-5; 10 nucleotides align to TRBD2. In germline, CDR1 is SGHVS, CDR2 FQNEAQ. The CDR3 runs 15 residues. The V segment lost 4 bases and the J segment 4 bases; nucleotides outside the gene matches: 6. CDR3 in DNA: TGTGCCAGCAGCTCATACGAGCGGGAGGGAGAGACCCAGTACTTC. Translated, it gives CASSSYEREGETQYF.

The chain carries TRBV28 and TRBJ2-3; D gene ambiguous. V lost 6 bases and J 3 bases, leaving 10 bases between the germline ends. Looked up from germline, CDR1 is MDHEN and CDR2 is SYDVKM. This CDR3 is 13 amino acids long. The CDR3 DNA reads TGTGCCAGCAGGGAGACCGCTACAGATACGCAGTATTTT. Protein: CASRETATDTQYF. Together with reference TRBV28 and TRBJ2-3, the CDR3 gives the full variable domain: DVKVTQSSRYLVKRTGEKVFLECVQDMDHENMFWYRQDPGLGLRLIYFSYDVKMKEKGDIPEGYSVSREKKERFSLILESASTNQTSMYLCASRETATDTQYFGPGTRLTVL.

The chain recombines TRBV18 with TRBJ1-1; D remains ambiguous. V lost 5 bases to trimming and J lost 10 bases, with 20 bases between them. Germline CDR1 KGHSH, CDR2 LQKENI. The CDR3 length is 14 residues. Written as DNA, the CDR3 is TGTGCCAGCTCAGAGGGAAGGTCCAGCCTCGGAGCTTTCTTT. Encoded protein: CASSEGRSSLGAFF.

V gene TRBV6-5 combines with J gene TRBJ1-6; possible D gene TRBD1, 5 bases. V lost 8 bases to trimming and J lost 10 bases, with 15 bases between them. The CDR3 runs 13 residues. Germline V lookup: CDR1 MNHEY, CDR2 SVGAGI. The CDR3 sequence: CASGRGRASPLHF. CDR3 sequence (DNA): TGTGCCAGCGGGCGGGGCAGGGCCTCACCCCTCCACTTT.

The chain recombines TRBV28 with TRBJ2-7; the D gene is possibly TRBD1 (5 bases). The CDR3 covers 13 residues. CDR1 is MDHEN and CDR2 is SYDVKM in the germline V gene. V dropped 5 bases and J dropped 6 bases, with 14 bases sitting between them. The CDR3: CASSLTQGVEQYF. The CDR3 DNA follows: TGTGCCAGCAGTCTCACCCAGGGCGTCGAGCAGTACTTC.

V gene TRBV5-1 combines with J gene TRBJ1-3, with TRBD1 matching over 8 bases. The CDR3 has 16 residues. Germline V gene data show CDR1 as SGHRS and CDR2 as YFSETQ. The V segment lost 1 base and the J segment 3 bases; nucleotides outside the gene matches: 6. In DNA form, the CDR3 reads TGCGCCAGCAGCTTGTTTCAGGGGGCAAGTGGAAACACCATATATTTT. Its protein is CASSLFQGASGNTIYF.

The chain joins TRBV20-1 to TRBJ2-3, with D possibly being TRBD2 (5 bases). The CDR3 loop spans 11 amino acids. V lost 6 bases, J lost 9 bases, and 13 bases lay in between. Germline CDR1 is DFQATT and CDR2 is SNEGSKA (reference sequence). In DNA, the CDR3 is TGCAGTGCCCGAGCCGGGGAGACGCAGTATTTT. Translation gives CSARAGETQYF.

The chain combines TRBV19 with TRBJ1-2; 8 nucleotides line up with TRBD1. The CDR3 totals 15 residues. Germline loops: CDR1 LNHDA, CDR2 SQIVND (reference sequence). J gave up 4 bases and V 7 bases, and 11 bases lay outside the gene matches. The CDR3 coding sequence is TGTGCCAGTATCCCGGGAGGCAGGGGGCTCTATGGCTACACCTTC. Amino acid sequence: CASIPGGRGLYGYTF.

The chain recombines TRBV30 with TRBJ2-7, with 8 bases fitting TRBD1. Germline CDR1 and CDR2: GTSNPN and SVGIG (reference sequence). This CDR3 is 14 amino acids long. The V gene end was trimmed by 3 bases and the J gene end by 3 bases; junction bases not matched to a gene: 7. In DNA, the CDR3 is TGTGCCTGGAGCACCCAGGGGGCTCTCTACGAGCAGTACTTC. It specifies CAWSTQGALYEQYF.

The DNA of the CDR3 is TGTGCCAGTAGTTCACGACTAGCGGGACCCTACGAGCAGTACTTC. Translated: CASSSRLAGPYEQYF. This sequence joins TRBV19 and TRBJ2-7; 11 bases are a match to TRBD2. V was clipped by 5 bases and J by 2 bases; unmatched bases: 5. This CDR3 is built from 15 residues. CDR1 is LNHDA and CDR2 is SQIVND in the germline V gene (reference sequence).

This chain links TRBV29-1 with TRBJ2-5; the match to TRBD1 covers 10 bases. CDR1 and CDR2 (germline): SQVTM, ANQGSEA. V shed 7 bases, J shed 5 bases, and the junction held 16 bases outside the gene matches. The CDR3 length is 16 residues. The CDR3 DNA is TGCAGCGGGCGGGACAGGGGTAAGGGGATGCTTGAGACCCAGTACTTC. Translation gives CSGRDRGKGMLETQYF.

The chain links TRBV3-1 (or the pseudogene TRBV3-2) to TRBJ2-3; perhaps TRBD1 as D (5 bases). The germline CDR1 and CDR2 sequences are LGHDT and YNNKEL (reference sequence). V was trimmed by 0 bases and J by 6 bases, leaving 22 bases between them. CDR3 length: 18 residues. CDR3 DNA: TGTGCCAGCAGCCAAGAAATTTTCCTGGGCCAGGGCGTGGATACGCAGTATTTT. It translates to CASSQEIFLGQGVDTQYF.

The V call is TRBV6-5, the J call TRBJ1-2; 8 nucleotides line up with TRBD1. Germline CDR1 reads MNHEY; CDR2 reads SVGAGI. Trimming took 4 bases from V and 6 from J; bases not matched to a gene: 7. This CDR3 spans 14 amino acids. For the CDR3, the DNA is TGTGCCAGCAGTTCAAATCAGGGGGCAAATGGCTACACCTTC. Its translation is CASSSNQGANGYTF.

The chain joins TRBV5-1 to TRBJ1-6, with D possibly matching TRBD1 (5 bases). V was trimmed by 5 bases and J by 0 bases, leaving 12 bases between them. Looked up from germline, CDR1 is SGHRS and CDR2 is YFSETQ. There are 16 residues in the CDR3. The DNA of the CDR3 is TGCGCCAGCAGACCTGACGGGGGCTCCTATAATTCACCCCTCCACTTT. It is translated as CASRPDGGSYNSPLHF.

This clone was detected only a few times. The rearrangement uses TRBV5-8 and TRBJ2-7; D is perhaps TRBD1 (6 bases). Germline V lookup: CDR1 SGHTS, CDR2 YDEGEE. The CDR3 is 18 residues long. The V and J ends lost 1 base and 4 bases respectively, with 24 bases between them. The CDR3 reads CASSLQLTWSGEGYEQYF. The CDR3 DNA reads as TGTGCCAGCAGCTTGCAACTGACCTGGTCAGGGGAAGGATACGAGCAGTACTTC.

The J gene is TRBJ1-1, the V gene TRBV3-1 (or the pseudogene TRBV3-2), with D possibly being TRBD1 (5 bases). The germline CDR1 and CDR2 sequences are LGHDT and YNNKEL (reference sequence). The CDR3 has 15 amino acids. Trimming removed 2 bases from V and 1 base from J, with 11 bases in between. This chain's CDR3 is CASSQLRQGNTEAFF. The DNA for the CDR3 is TGTGCCAGCAGCCAACTCCGTCAGGGGAACACTGAAGCTTTCTTT.

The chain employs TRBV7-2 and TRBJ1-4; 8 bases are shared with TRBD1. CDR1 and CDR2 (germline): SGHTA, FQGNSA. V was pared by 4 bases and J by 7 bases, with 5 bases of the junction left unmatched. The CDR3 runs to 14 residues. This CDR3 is CASSSDRGAEKLFF. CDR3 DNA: TGTGCCAGCAGCTCCGACAGGGGCGCTGAAAAACTGTTTTTT.

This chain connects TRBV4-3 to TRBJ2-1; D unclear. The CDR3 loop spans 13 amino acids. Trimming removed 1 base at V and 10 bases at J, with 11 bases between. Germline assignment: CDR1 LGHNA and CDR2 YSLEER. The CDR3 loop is CASSQGPGREQFF. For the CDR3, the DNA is TGCGCCAGCAGCCAAGGGCCTGGGCGCGAGCAGTTCTTC.

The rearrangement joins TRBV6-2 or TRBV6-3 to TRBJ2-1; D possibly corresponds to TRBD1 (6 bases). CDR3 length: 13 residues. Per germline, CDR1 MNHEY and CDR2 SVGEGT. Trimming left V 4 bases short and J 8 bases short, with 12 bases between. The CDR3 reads CASSSRGEDEQFF. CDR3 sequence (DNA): TGTGCCAGCAGTTCCAGGGGAGAAGATGAGCAGTTCTTC.